Below are 2 T cell receptor beta chains sequenced from a single sample in a study of T cells after yellow fever vaccination. TCRdb re-analysed the 5' RACE reads in MiXCR, keeping a single row per CDR3 protein. The sample consists of about 74,000 distinct CDR3 sequences, approximately 7% of them appearing once. The sequencing used CD8+ T cells sorted from PBMCs, collected around 5 days after the first yellow fever vaccination. The receptor set was obtained from a man between 18 and 35 years old who received the YFV17D yellow fever vaccine.

This clonotype was counted only a few times. V and J are TRBV19 and TRBJ1-3; TRBD1 matches 7 bases. Unmatched junction bases numbered 12, after V lost 5 bases and J lost 2 bases. There are 17 residues in the CDR3. Germline V gene sequence: CDR1 LNHDA, CDR2 SQIVND (reference sequence). The DNA of the CDR3 is TGTGCCAGTAGTTACCGGGACAGCGTATCTACTGGAAACACCATATATTTT. Amino acid sequence: CASSYRDSVSTGNTIYF.

The gene calls are TRBV6-6 and TRBJ2-5; D is uncertain. The CDR3 runs to 12 residues. Germline V lookup: CDR1 MNHNY, CDR2 SVGAGI (reference sequence). V lost 0 bases to trimming and J lost 6 bases, with 5 bases between them. In DNA form, the CDR3 reads TGTGCCAGCAGTTACTCGATCCAGACCCAGTACTTC. Protein product: CASSYSIQTQYF.